This T cell receptor beta chain was captured in a study of lymphopenia after photon versus proton radiotherapy. Assay: immunoSEQ multiplex PCR; the TCRdb copy retains only in-frame clones and omits some. The sample contains about 7,300 clones, approximately 93% of which appear only once. Trimming removed 2 bases from V and 1 base from J, with 8 bases in between. This CDR3 has 13 amino acids. From germline, CDR1 is SQVTM and CDR2 ANQGSEA. This TCR was sampled from a woman in her forties or fifties with cholangiocarcinoma. Specimen: peripheral blood, collected from a patient treated with photon-based radiotherapy. The J gene is TRBJ2-5, the V gene TRBV29-1; D gene uncertain. The CDR3 DNA reads as TGCAGCGTTGAATCTAGGACCCAAGAGACCCAGTACTTC. Its translation: CSVESRTQETQYF.